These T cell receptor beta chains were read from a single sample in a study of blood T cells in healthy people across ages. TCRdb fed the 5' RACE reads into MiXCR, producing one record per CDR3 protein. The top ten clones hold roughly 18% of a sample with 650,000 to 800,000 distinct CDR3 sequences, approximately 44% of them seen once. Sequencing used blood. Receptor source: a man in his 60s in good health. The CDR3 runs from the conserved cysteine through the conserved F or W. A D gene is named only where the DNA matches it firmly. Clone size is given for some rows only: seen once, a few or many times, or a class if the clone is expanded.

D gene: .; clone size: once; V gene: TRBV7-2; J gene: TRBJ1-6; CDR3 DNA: TGTGCCAGCAGCTTCGGGTGGGGTAATTCACCCCTCCACTTT; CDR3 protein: CASSFGWGNSPLHF
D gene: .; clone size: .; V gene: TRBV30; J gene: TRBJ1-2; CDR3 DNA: TGTGCCTGGAGGGGGCGGCGGCAGAACTATGGCTACACCTTC; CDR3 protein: CAWRGRRQNYGYTF
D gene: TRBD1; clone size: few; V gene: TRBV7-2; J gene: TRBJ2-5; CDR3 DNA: TGTGCCAGCAGCCATAGGGGGACAGGGAGCTGGCTTGAGACCCAGTACTTC; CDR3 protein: CASSHRGTGSWLETQYF
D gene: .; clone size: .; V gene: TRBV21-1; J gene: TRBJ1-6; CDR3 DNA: TGTGCCAGCAGCATATCACGGGCAGATTTCCTTAATTCACCCCTCCACTTT; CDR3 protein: CASSISRADFLNSPLHF
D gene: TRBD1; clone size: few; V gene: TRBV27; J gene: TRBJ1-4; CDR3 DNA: TGTGCCAGCAGTTTATCTTCGGGACAGGTTGGAGAAAAACTGTTTTTT; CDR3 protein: CASSLSSGQVGEKLFF
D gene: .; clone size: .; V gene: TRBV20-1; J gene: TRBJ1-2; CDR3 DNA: TGCAGTGCTAGTGGGGGATCCGGTGGCTACACCTTC; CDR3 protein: CSASGGSGGYTF
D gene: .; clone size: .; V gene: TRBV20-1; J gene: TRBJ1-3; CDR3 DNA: TGCAGTGCTAGGGTGACAGGCTTAGGAAACACCATATATTTT; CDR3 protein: CSARVTGLGNTIYF
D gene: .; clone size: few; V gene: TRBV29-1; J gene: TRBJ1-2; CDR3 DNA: TGCAGCGTTGGGGGGGGGACCCCCCGTGGCTACACCTTC; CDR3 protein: CSVGGGTPRGYTF
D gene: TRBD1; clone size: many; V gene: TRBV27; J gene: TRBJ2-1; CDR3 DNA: TGTGCCAGCAGCCTAGGGGGCCGGTCCTACAATGAGCAGTTCTTC; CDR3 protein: CASSLGGRSYNEQFF
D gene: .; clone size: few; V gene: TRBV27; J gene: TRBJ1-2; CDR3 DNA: TGTGCCAGCAGGAAATTGCAGGGGCGCGAGGGCTACACCTTC; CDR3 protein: CASRKLQGREGYTF
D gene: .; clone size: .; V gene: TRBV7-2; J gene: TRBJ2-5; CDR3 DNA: TGTGCCAGCAGCTTATTAGGACAGCTAGAGACCCAGTACTTC; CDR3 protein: CASSLLGQLETQYF
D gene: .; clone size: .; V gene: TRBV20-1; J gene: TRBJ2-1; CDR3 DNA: TGCAGTGCCAATGCTTTAGGTAGCTCCTACAATGAGCAGTTCTTC; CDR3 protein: CSANALGSSYNEQFF
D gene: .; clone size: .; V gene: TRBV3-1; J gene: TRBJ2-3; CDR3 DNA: TGTGCCAGCAGCCAAGGCTGGCGGCTTAGCGATACGCAGTATTTT; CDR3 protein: CASSQGWRLSDTQYF
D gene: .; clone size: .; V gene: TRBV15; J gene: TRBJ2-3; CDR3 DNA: TGTGCCACCAGCAGAGGCGGGGGCCCTAGACTCACAGATACGCAGTATTTT; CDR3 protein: CATSRGGGPRLTDTQYF
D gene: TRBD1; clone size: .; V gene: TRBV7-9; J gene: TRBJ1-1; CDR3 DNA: TGTGCCAGCAGCGGGCGACAGGGCCAACCCACTGAAGCTTTCTTT; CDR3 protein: CASSGRQGQPTEAFF
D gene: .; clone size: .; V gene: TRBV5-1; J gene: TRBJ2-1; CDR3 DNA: TGCGCCAGCAGCTTTGAGGGGGGATTAGGAAACGATGAGCAGTTCTTC; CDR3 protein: CASSFEGGLGNDEQFF
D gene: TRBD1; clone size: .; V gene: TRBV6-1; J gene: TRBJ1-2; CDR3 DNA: TGTGCCAGCAGTGTGTTGACAGGGGGCACACCTAACTATGGCTACACCTTC; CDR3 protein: CASSVLTGGTPNYGYTF
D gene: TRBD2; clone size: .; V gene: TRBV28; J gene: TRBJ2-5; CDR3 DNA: TGTGCCAGCAGGGGTAGCGGGGGCCAAGAGACCCAGTACTTC; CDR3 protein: CASRGSGGQETQYF
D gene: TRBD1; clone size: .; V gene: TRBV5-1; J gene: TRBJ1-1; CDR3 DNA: TGCGCCAGCAGTCTAAGGGGGCCGGGGAACACTGAAGCTTTCTTT; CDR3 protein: CASSLRGPGNTEAFF
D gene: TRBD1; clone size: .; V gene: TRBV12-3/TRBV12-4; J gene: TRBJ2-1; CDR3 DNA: TGTGCCAGCAGTTCGACTTCTAGAGGGGGCAACTACAATGAGCAGTTCTTC; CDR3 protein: CASSSTSRGGNYNEQFF
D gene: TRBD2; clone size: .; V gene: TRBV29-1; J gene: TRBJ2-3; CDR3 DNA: TGCAGCGCCGAGACTAGCGGGGGAAGCACAGATACGCAGTATTTT; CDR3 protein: CSAETSGGSTDTQYF
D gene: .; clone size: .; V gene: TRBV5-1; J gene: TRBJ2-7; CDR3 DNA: TGCGCCAGCAGCTTGGCACCGGCAGGTGGGGCCTACGAGCAGTACTTC; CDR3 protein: CASSLAPAGGAYEQYF
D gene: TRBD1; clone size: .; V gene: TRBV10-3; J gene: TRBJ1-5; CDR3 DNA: TGTGCCATCAGAGGACAGGGTAGGGATCAGCCCCAGCATTTT; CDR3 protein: CAIRGQGRDQPQHF
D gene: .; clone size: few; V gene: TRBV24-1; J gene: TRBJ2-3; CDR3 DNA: TGTGCCACCAGTGATTCGAAAGGCAGGTCAGATACGCAGTATTTT; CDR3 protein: CATSDSKGRSDTQYF
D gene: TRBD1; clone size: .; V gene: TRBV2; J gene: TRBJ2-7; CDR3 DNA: TGTGCCAGCATCCAGGGGATCCGGGACAGTCGTATCTCCTACGAGCAGTACTTC; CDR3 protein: CASIQGIRDSRISYEQYF